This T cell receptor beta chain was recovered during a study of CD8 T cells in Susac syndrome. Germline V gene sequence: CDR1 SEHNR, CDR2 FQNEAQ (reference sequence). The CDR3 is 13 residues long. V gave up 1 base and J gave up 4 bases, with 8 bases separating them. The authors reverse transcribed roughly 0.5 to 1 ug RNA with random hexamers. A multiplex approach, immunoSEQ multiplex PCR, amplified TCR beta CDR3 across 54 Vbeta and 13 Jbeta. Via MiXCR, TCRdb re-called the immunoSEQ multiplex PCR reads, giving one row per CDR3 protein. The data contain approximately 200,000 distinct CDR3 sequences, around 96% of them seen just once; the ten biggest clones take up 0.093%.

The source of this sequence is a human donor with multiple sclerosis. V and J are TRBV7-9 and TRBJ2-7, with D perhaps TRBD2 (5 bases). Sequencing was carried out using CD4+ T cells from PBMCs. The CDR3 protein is CASSLVGVYEQYF. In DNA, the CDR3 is TGTGCCAGCAGCTTAGTCGGGGTATACGAGCAGTACTTC.